The next 31 T cell receptor beta chains were all read from a single sample in a study of cytomegalovirus exposure and HLA in healthy donors. Using immunoSEQ multiplex PCR, the repertoire was profiled, and TCRdb retains in-frame clones only, with some absent. Here the sample spans roughly 100,000 clones, around 86% being singletons. Specimen: PBMCs. Source of these receptors: a woman younger than 30 in good health and CMV-seropositive.

The chain has TRBV5-1 and TRBJ1-3, with TRBD1 matching over 7 bases. Germline trimming cut 0 bases from V and 0 bases from J; bases unmatched to any gene: 6. CDR3 length equals 17 residues. Germline V gene lookup returns CDR1 SGHRS and CDR2 YFSETQ. DNA for the CDR3: TGCGCCAGCAGCTTGGAAACAGGGGCGGCCTCTGGAAACACCATATATTTT. It specifies CASSLETGAASGNTIYF.

V usage is TRBV28 and J usage is TRBJ2-1; no definite D call. This CDR3 is 14 amino acids long. V was cut by 8 bases and J by 6 bases, with 17 bases left in between. Germline V gene data show CDR1 as MDHEN and CDR2 as SYDVKM. CDR3 in DNA: TGTGCCAGCTCGGCACCGAGGCTGAGCAATGAGCAGTTCTTC. Its translation: CASSAPRLSNEQFF. Supplemented by reference TRBV28 and TRBJ2-1, the full variable domain reads DVKVTQSSRYLVKRTGEKVFLECVQDMDHENMFWYRQDPGLGLRLIYFSYDVKMKEKGDIPEGYSVSREKKERFSLILESASTNQTSMYLCASSAPRLSNEQFFGPGTRLTVL.

This clone is a singleton in its sample. The V and J genes are TRBV11-2 and TRBJ2-7; 11 bases line up with TRBD2. Germline CDR1 and CDR2: SGHAT and FQNNGV. V was clipped by 0 bases and J by 7 bases; unmatched bases: 5. The CDR3 extends over 15 amino acids. The CDR3 loop reads CASSLELAGVYEQYF. The CDR3 bases are TGTGCCAGCAGCTTAGAACTAGCGGGAGTATATGAGCAGTACTTC.

The V call is TRBV6-5, the J call TRBJ1-1; TRBD1 might be the D (5 bases). V was cut by 2 bases and J by 2 bases, with 9 bases left in between. Germline V gene sequence: CDR1 MNHEY, CDR2 SVGAGI. The CDR3 is 14 residues long. The chain's CDR3 is CASSYRGGNTEAFF. The CDR3 region has the DNA TGTGCCAGCAGTTACAGGGGAGGAAACACTGAAGCTTTCTTT.

The rearrangement links TRBV18 to TRBJ2-7; D is possibly TRBD2 (5 bases). Trimming shortened V by 6 bases and J by 7 bases, and 10 bases separated the two germline ends. Germline CDR1 is KGHSH and CDR2 is LQKENI. There are 11 residues in the CDR3. The CDR3 reads CASSPGVEQYF. DNA for the CDR3: TGTGCCAGCTCGCCCGGGGTGGAGCAGTACTTC.

The chain joins TRBV9 to TRBJ1-5; 8 bases map to TRBD1. Germline loops: CDR1 SGDLS, CDR2 YYNGEE. The CDR3 is 15 residues long. Trimming removed 4 bases from V and 3 bases from J; junction bases left unmatched: 6. The CDR3 is CASSSSGQVNQPQHF. In DNA, the CDR3 is TGTGCCAGCAGCTCATCGGGACAGGTCAATCAGCCCCAGCATTTT.

The chain recombines TRBV6-1 with TRBJ1-1; maybe TRBD1 (5 bases). In germline, CDR1 is MNHNS, CDR2 SASEGT. This CDR3 has 14 residues. V was cut by 4 bases and J by 4 bases, with 13 bases left in between. Here the CDR3 DNA reads TGTGCCAGCAGTGGAACAGGTGTGGGCACTGAAGCTTTCTTT. Translated: CASSGTGVGTEAFF.

The rearrangement joins TRBV28 to TRBJ1-5; maybe TRBD1 (5 bases). V was clipped by 6 bases and J by 2 bases, with 11 bases between them. Germline values: CDR1 MDHEN, CDR2 SYDVKM. This CDR3 comprises 14 residues. In nucleotides, the CDR3 is TGTGCCAGCAGGCAGGGAAATGGCAATCAGCCCCAGCATTTT. Protein product: CASRQGNGNQPQHF. The complete variable domain, with remaining parts taken from reference TRBV28 and TRBJ1-5, reads DVKVTQSSRYLVKRTGEKVFLECVQDMDHENMFWYRQDPGLGLRLIYFSYDVKMKEKGDIPEGYSVSREKKERFSLILESASTNQTSMYLCASRQGNGNQPQHFGDGTRLSIL.

The V call is TRBV15, the J call TRBJ2-5; D may be TRBD2 (5 bases). Germline-derived CDR1 and CDR2 are LNHNV and YYDKDF (reference sequence). The CDR3 extends over 18 amino acids. V lost 0 bases and J 4 bases, leaving 21 bases between the germline ends. The CDR3 protein is CATSRDRVHGGDRETQYF. For the CDR3, the DNA is TGTGCCACCAGCAGAGATCGGGTGCATGGAGGCGACCGAGAGACCCAGTACTTC.

This chain links TRBV7-2 with TRBJ1-1; no clear D. The CDR3 totals 13 residues. V gave up 1 base and J gave up 2 bases, with 5 bases separating them. Germline V lookup: CDR1 SGHTA, CDR2 FQGNSA. The CDR3 reads CASSLELNTEAFF. Here the CDR3 DNA reads TGTGCCAGCAGCTTAGAACTCAACACTGAAGCTTTCTTT.

This chain connects TRBV28 to TRBJ1-1, with D perhaps TRBD1 (6 bases). V dropped 3 bases and J dropped 6 bases, with 14 bases sitting between them. CDR1 MDHEN and CDR2 SYDVKM come from the germline V gene. The CDR3 has 14 residues. The CDR3 nucleotides are TGTGCCAGCAGTTTCATTTCAGGGGAACCTGAAGCTTTCTTT. It yields the protein CASSFISGEPEAFF. Using reference TRBV28 and TRBJ1-1 for the parts outside the CDR3, the full variable domain is DVKVTQSSRYLVKRTGEKVFLECVQDMDHENMFWYRQDPGLGLRLIYFSYDVKMKEKGDIPEGYSVSREKKERFSLILESASTNQTSMYLCASSFISGEPEAFFGQGTRLTVV.

The rearrangement links TRBV12-5 to TRBJ1-2; 11 bases fit TRBD1. Trimming removed 6 bases from V and 6 bases from J; junction bases left unmatched: 12. CDR3 length equals 16 residues. CDR1 LGHNT and CDR2 FRNRAP come from the germline V gene. The CDR3 region has the DNA TGTGCTAGTGGCCGAGGGAGGACAGGGGGCGATGATGGCTACACCTTC. Residues: CASGRGRTGGDDGYTF.

This CDR3 reads CAISGRQGGNQPQHF. The DNA for the CDR3 is TGTGCCATCAGTGGTCGACAGGGAGGCAATCAGCCCCAGCATTTT. This chain joins TRBV10-3 and TRBJ1-5; the match to TRBD1 covers 7 bases. The CDR3 totals 15 residues. Germline loops: CDR1 ENHRY, CDR2 SYGVKD. V gave up 4 bases and J gave up 2 bases; unmatched junction bases: 5.

V usage is TRBV28 and J usage is TRBJ1-1; the D is unclear. This CDR3 has 11 amino acids. The germline gives CDR1 MDHEN, CDR2 SYDVKM. The ends were cut back, 5 bases at V and 3 bases at J, with 4 bases in the middle. CDR3 nucleotides: TGTGCCAGCAGTCAGGACACTGAAGCTTTCTTT. Protein product: CASSQDTEAFF.

The chain carries TRBV5-1 and TRBJ1-5; D is unresolved. Germline V gives CDR1 SGHRS, CDR2 YFSETQ. The CDR3 has 13 amino acids. V gave up 0 bases and J gave up 5 bases, with 6 bases separating them. Here the CDR3 reads CASSLDQDQPQHF. The CDR3 nucleotides read TGCGCCAGCAGCTTGGACCAGGATCAGCCCCAGCATTTT. Together with reference TRBV5-1 and TRBJ1-5, the CDR3 gives the full variable domain: KAGVTQTPRYLIKTRGQQVTLSCSPISGHRSVSWYQQTPGQGLQFLFEYFSETQRNKGNFPGRFSGRQFSNSRSEMNVSTLELGDSALYLCASSLDQDQPQHFGDGTRLSIL.

V and J are TRBV30 and TRBJ1-2, with 8 bases fitting TRBD1. The J segment lost 2 bases and the V segment lost 3 bases, leaving 2 bases of the junction unmatched. Germline values: CDR1 GTSNPN, CDR2 SVGIG (reference sequence). The CDR3 length is 13 residues. The CDR3 spells CAWSRQGNYGYTF. As DNA, the CDR3 is TGTGCCTGGAGCCGACAGGGGAACTATGGCTACACCTTC.

The V call is TRBV27, the J call TRBJ1-5; 7 bases fit TRBD1. Germline values: CDR1 MNHEY, CDR2 SMNVEV (reference sequence). This CDR3 comprises 16 residues. V dropped 2 bases and J dropped 0; count of bases not matched to a gene: 4. CDR3 residues: CASSLRGGHSNQPQHF. DNA of the CDR3: TGTGCCAGCAGTTTACGAGGGGGCCATAGCAATCAGCCCCAGCATTTT.

This chain connects TRBV28 to TRBJ2-7; a possible D gene is TRBD1 (5 bases). This CDR3 comprises 13 residues. V was clipped by 5 bases and J by 2 bases, with 10 bases between them. Germline values: CDR1 MDHEN, CDR2 SYDVKM. The CDR3 reads CASSEGVTYEQYF. As DNA, the CDR3 is TGTGCCAGCAGTGAAGGGGTTACCTACGAGCAGTACTTC.

This chain uses TRBV19 with TRBJ2-7; possibly TRBD1 for D (5 bases). Looked up from germline, CDR1 is LNHDA and CDR2 is SQIVND (reference sequence). The CDR3 is made up of 12 amino acids. The germline V and J ends were trimmed by 6 bases and 7 bases, with 13 bases remaining between them. As DNA, the CDR3 is TGTGCCAGTAGCGCGACAGCCCTAGAGCAGTACTTC. It codes for CASSATALEQYF.

The rearrangement joins TRBV10-1 to TRBJ2-1; D possibly corresponds to TRBD2 (6 bases). The CDR3 contains 13 residues. V lost 0 bases and J 13 bases, leaving 13 bases between the germline ends. Germline CDR1 is WNHNN and CDR2 is SYGVQD (reference sequence). Here the CDR3 reads CASSESIGTPQFF. CDR3 coding DNA: TGCGCCAGCAGTGAGTCGATAGGGACTCCTCAGTTCTTC.

The DNA of the CDR3 is TGTGCCAGCAGCTTTGGGCATAGCGGGGGGGCAGAGACCCAGTACTTC. Its translation: CASSFGHSGGAETQYF. This chain connects TRBV5-4 to TRBJ2-5; 11 bases are shared with TRBD2. V lost 2 bases to trimming and J lost 4 bases; unmatched junction nucleotides: 7. The germline V gene encodes CDR1 SGHNT and CDR2 YYREEE (reference sequence). The CDR3 is made up of 16 amino acids.

This chain links TRBV28 with TRBJ2-5, with D possibly TRBD2 on 5 matching bases. This CDR3 comprises 15 residues. Germline CDR1 and CDR2: MDHEN and SYDVKM. V lost 4 bases to trimming and J lost 3 bases, with 15 bases between them. The chain's CDR3 is CASSSPAGDKETQYF. CDR3 in DNA: TGTGCCAGCAGTTCTCCGGCGGGTGACAAAGAGACCCAGTACTTC. The variable domain in full, with the rest retrieved from reference TRBV28 and TRBJ2-5, is DVKVTQSSRYLVKRTGEKVFLECVQDMDHENMFWYRQDPGLGLRLIYFSYDVKMKEKGDIPEGYSVSREKKERFSLILESASTNQTSMYLCASSSPAGDKETQYFGPGTRLLVL.

This clone was recorded at least ten times. This rearrangement joins TRBV6-1 to TRBJ1-2; D is uncertain. Trimming left V 3 bases short and J 2 bases short, with 7 bases between. Germline CDR1 reads MNHNS; CDR2 reads SASEGT. The CDR3 contains 13 residues. The CDR3 DNA follows: TGTGCCAGCAGTGATACGGGAAACTATGGCTACACCTTC. Encoded protein: CASSDTGNYGYTF.

The chain employs TRBV25-1 and TRBJ1-5; the D gene is possibly TRBD1 (5 bases). The CDR3 covers 14 residues. CDR1 and CDR2 from the germline V gene are MGHDK and SYGVNS. V lost 6 bases and J 2 bases, leaving 11 bases between the germline ends. CDR3 region: CASSETARNQPQHF. CDR3 sequence (DNA): TGTGCCAGCAGCGAGACAGCTCGCAATCAGCCCCAGCATTTT.

The CDR3 sequence: CASGLVRTHHRDRVDEQYF. The DNA of the CDR3 is TGTGCTAGTGGTTTGGTCCGCACCCACCATCGGGACAGGGTTGACGAGCAGTACTTC. This chain joins TRBV12-5 and TRBJ2-7, with 9 bases fitting TRBD1. Germline V gene sequence: CDR1 LGHNT, CDR2 FRNRAP. CDR3 length: 19 amino acids. The V segment lost 0 bases and the J segment 5 bases; nucleotides outside the gene matches: 17.

The gene calls are TRBV6-5 and TRBJ1-1; the D gene is possibly TRBD1 (5 bases). Germline assignment: CDR1 MNHEY and CDR2 SVGAGI. The V end lost 11 bases, the J end lost 5 bases, and 21 bases lay between the germline ends. The CDR3 is 14 residues long. The DNA of the CDR3 is TGTGCCGTTCAACGGGCAGGGAGGTTGACTGAAGCTTTCTTT. It yields the protein CAVQRAGRLTEAFF.

This clone has just one count. The V call is TRBV5-1, the J call TRBJ2-1; 7 bases are a match to TRBD2. The CDR3 length is 16 residues. Germline CDR1 and CDR2: SGHRS and YFSETQ. V shed 4 bases and J 2 bases; nucleotides not matched to a gene: 9. The CDR3 is CASSPSSGATYNEQFF. CDR3 in DNA: TGCGCCAGCAGCCCGTCCAGCGGGGCCACCTACAATGAGCAGTTCTTC.

This chain links TRBV6-4 with TRBJ1-2; a weak D match, TRBD1 (5 bases). This CDR3 has 13 amino acids. Trimming removed 5 bases from V and 2 bases from J, with 9 bases in between. CDR1 is MRHNA, CDR2 SNTAGT, per germline. For the CDR3, the DNA is TGTGCCAGCAGTCCTCAGGGAAACTATGGCTACACCTTC. Its protein product is CASSPQGNYGYTF.

V usage is TRBV11-1 and J usage is TRBJ2-1; D is undetermined. Germline-derived CDR1 and CDR2 are SGHAT and FQDESV (reference sequence). Trimming left V 5 bases short and J 0 bases short, with 14 bases between. The CDR3 has 16 residues. CDR3 region: CASSPSRSSSYNEQFF. CDR3 sequence (DNA): TGTGCCAGCAGCCCAAGTAGGAGCAGCTCCTACAATGAGCAGTTCTTC.

V is TRBV19 and J is TRBJ2-5; D ambiguous. The CDR3 is made up of 14 amino acids. Trimming took off 5 bases at V and 4 bases at J, with 14 bases between the two ends. Looked up from germline, CDR1 is LNHDA and CDR2 is SQIVND (reference sequence). This CDR3 is CASSSLELGETQYF. The DNA of the CDR3 is TGTGCCAGTAGTTCCCTAGAGCTAGGAGAGACCCAGTACTTC.

The table lists this clone with a few counts. This chain links TRBV6-1 with TRBJ2-6, with D maybe TRBD2 (5 bases). Trimming stripped 3 bases from V and 2 bases from J, with 8 bases between. Germline V gene data show CDR1 as MNHNS and CDR2 as SASEGT. The CDR3 has 15 residues. The CDR3 protein is CASSERETGANVLTF. The CDR3 DNA sequence: TGTGCCAGCAGTGAGAGGGAGACTGGGGCCAACGTCCTGACTTTC.